Below, one T cell receptor (beta chain) is given with its context. What it recognizes is unknown. Sequenced by immunoSEQ multiplex PCR; TCRdb stores in-frame clones only, minus some. The sample consists of 110,000 to 150,000 clones, approximately 93% of them appearing once. The data originate from a study of T cell responses to AZD1222 COVID-19 vaccine. Study conclusions and caveats: Unmutated variant regions are reportedly the target of nearly half of TCRs that are spike-specific. Repertoire sampling was restricted to post-peak T cell response timepoints. Clonal diversity was possibly underestimated, and white British individuals and females predominated among donors. Recipients of two AZD1222 doses showed rising Spike-specific TCR breadth and depth.

The material sequenced was peripheral blood, taken after recovery from COVID-19. The clonotype originates from an adult who had recovered from COVID-19.

Here the CDR3 DNA reads TGTGCCAGCAGGGCCATGGGGAGCTCGGACGGGGAGCTGTTTTTT. Residues: CASRAMGSSDGELFF. The V gene is TRBV11-3, the J gene TRBJ2-2; D may be TRBD2 (5 bases). The CDR3 runs 15 residues. CDR1 is SGHNT and CDR2 is YENEEA in the germline V gene. V was pared by 6 bases and J by 7 bases, with 18 bases between.